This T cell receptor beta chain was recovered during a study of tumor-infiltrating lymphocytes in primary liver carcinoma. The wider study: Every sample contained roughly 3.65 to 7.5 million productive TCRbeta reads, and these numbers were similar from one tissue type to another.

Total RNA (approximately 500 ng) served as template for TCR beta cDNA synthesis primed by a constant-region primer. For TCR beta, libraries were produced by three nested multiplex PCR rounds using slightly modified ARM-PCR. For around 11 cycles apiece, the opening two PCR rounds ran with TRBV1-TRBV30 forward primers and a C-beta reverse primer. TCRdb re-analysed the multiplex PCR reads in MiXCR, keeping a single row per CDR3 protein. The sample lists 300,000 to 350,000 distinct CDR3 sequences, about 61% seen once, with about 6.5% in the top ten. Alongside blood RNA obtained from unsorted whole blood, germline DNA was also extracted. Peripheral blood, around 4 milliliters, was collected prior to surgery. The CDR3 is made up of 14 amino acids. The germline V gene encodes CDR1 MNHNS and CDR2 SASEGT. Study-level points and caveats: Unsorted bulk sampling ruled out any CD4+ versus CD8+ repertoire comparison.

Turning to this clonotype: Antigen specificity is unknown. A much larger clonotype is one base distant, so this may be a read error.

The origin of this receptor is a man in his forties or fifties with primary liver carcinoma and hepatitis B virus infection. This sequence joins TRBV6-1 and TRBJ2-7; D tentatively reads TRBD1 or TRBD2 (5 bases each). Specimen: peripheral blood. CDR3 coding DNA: TGTGTCAGCATTCCGGGACGAGAACACTACGAGCAGTACTTC. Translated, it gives CVSIPGREHYEQYF.